The clone carrying this TCR beta chain occurred many times. The study left out patients who had uncontrolled infection, other autoimmune disease, pregnancy or lactation. The sample is drawn from a study of T cells in Graves' hyperthyroidism and ophthalmopathy. The CDR3 is 15 amino acids. Per the germline V gene, CDR1 is SGHAT and CDR2 is FQNNGV. J was trimmed by 9 bases and V by 1 base; bases with no gene match: 11. There were TCR beta CDR3 regions amplified from RNA transcripts. Researchers ran a first-round RT-PCR on the TCR CDR3 using the HTBI primer set. TCRdb used MiXCR to reprocess the multiplex PCR reads, holding one entry per CDR3 protein. This sample has about half a million distinct CDR3 sequences; approximately 23% occur once, and the top ten carry around 47%.

The sequence came from a woman between 70 and 85 years old with Graves' ophthalmopathy. J is TRBJ2-7 and V is TRBV11-2; the match to TRBD1 covers 8 bases. Material: blood. The CDR3 DNA is TGTGCCAGCAGCTTAGTGGCAGGGGGCTCCGGGTGGCAGTACTTC. This gives the protein CASSLVAGGSGWQYF. The full variable domain, completed using reference TRBV11-2 and TRBJ2-7, is EAGVAQSPRYKIIEKRQSVAFWCNPISGHATLYWYQQILGQGPKLLIQFQNNGVVDDSQLPKDRFSAERLKGVDSTLKIQPAKLEDSAVYLCASSLVAGGSGWQYFGPGTRLTVT.